The rows below give T cell receptor beta chains drawn from one sample of a study of blood T cells in healthy people across ages. TCRdb itself ran the 5' RACE reads through MiXCR, one entry per CDR3 protein. The data hold roughly 1.4 million distinct CDR3 sequences, with roughly 59% observed a single time. The sequenced material came from blood. Every receptor here comes from a man aged 18 to 30 in good health. Both conserved end residues are part of each CDR3. A D gene is named only where the DNA matches it firmly. Some rows mark clone size as missing; the rest say once, few, many or name a class of expanded clone.

CDR3 DNA,CDR3 protein,clone size,D gene,V gene,J gene
TGCAGCGTTGAAACAGTTACCGGGGAGCTGTTTTTT,CSVETVTGELFF,.,.,TRBV29-1,TRBJ2-2
TGTGCCAGCAGCCCGTGGGCGGGGCTGGGGTACAATGAGCAGTTCTTC,CASSPWAGLGYNEQFF,few,.,TRBV7-2,TRBJ2-1
TGTGCCATCAGTGAGGCCGGGACTAGCCAAAATCCGGGGGTGACTGAGCAGTTCTTC,CAISEAGTSQNPGVTEQFF,few,TRBD2,TRBV10-3,TRBJ2-1
TGTGCCAGCAGCCCCGGGACAGGGGGGTCTGGGGCCAACGTCCTGACTTTC,CASSPGTGGSGANVLTF,.,TRBD1,TRBV6-6,TRBJ2-6
TGCAGCGTTGTAGCCTGGCAGTCCTACGAGCAGTACTTC,CSVVAWQSYEQYF,once,.,TRBV29-1,TRBJ2-7
TGCAGCGTTGCGCGGGAGTCCGTGGTTGACGAGCAGTACTTC,CSVARESVVDEQYF,many,TRBD2,TRBV29-1,TRBJ2-7
TGTGCCAGCAGCTCCGGGACTAGCGGGCGGAGTTACAATGAGCAGTTCTTC,CASSSGTSGRSYNEQFF,.,TRBD2,TRBV7-9,TRBJ2-1
TGTGCCATCAGTCCCAGCGGGAGGGCCTACAATGAGCAGTTCTTC,CAISPSGRAYNEQFF,.,TRBD2,TRBV10-3,TRBJ2-1
TGTGCCAGCAGCCAAGACTTTACAGGGTTCTCTGGGGCCAACGTCCTGACTTTC,CASSQDFTGFSGANVLTF,.,.,TRBV3-1,TRBJ2-6
TGTGCCAGCAGCCAAGAGGGTACAGGGGTGGGGTGGCAGTACTTC,CASSQEGTGVGWQYF,few,TRBD1,TRBV3-1,TRBJ2-7
TGCGCCAGCAGTCCATCTCAAAGCCAAGAGACCCAGTACTTC,CASSPSQSQETQYF,.,.,TRBV5-1,TRBJ2-5
TGCAGCGTTGAAACCCAGACAGGGGGCGGCGAGCAGTACTTC,CSVETQTGGGEQYF,.,TRBD1,TRBV29-1,TRBJ2-7
TGCAGTGCTAGAGATGTTAGCGGAGATTACAATGAGCAGTTCTTC,CSARDVSGDYNEQFF,.,.,TRBV20-1,TRBJ2-1
TGTGCCAGCACGTCCACAGATATGCAGTATTTT,CASTSTDMQYF,once,.,TRBV7-9,TRBJ2-3
TGCGCCAGCAGCTTGGGACAGGGAAGCCATGGCTACACCTTC,CASSLGQGSHGYTF,.,TRBD1,TRBV4-1,TRBJ1-2
TGTGCCACCTCTAAGGGGGCGCGGATAGACGGCTACACCTTC,CATSKGARIDGYTF,.,TRBD1,TRBV27,TRBJ1-2
TGTGCCATCACCAAGCCCCCTAACGGCTACAATGAGCAGTTCTTC,CAITKPPNGYNEQFF,.,.,TRBV6-1,TRBJ2-1
TGTGCCAGCAGCCAAGCTGACAGTAATTCACCCCTCCACTTT,CASSQADSNSPLHF,.,.,TRBV4-2,TRBJ1-6
TGTGCCAGCAGAGCATCAGCGGGGGCGTATACTAGCACAGATACGCAGTATTTT,CASRASAGAYTSTDTQYF,.,TRBD2,TRBV6-1,TRBJ2-3
TGCAGTGCTAGAGTGTGGGGGACAGGTTGGCGAGCGGGAATGGCCGATGAGCAGTTCTTC,CSARVWGTGWRAGMADEQFF,.,.,TRBV20-1,TRBJ2-1
TGCAGTGCTAGGGGCTGCCTTGGGGGCAACCATCAGCCCCAGCATTTT,CSARGCLGGNHQPQHF,once,.,TRBV20-1,TRBJ1-5
TGTGCCAGCAGTTACGGGGAGGACACTGAAGCTTTCTTT,CASSYGEDTEAFF,.,.,TRBV27,TRBJ1-1
TGCAGTGCGGGCAGGCTTGACGAAAAACTGTTTTTT,CSAGRLDEKLFF,.,.,TRBV20-1,TRBJ1-4
TGTGCCAGCAGTGGTGGGACTATCCGCACAGATACGCAGTATTTT,CASSGGTIRTDTQYF,few,TRBD2,TRBV2,TRBJ2-3
TGCGCCAGCAGTGATCGACGGGACAGGGGCAGCTACGAGCAGTACTTC,CASSDRRDRGSYEQYF,.,TRBD1,TRBV10-1,TRBJ2-7
TGTGCCAGCAGCCGCCCCCCGCCGGGTGGGAACACTGAAGCTTTCTTT,CASSRPPPGGNTEAFF,.,.,TRBV11-2,TRBJ1-1
TGTGCCAGCAGTTCTAAGACTGGCAACTCCTACAATGAGCAGTTCTTC,CASSSKTGNSYNEQFF,.,.,TRBV27,TRBJ2-1
TGTGCCACCAGCGCGGGGGAATCGGAAGAGACCCAGTACTTC,CATSAGESEETQYF,few,TRBD2,TRBV15,TRBJ2-5
TGCGCCAGCAGCTCAGGACAGGGTTCTTTCTACGAGCAGTACTTC,CASSSGQGSFYEQYF,few,TRBD1,TRBV5-1,TRBJ2-7
TGTGCCAGCAGCCAAGACACAGGGACCTACAATGAGCAGTTCTTC,CASSQDTGTYNEQFF,once,.,TRBV3-1,TRBJ2-1
TGCGCCAGCAGCCAAGTGTTTCTAGCAAGGGGTCAAGAGACCCAGTACTTC,CASSQVFLARGQETQYF,few,.,TRBV4-1,TRBJ2-5
TGCGCCAGCAGGGCTCCCACGGGACGGTATAGCACTCAGCCCCAGCATTTT,CASRAPTGRYSTQPQHF,once,.,TRBV5-1,TRBJ1-5
TGCAGCGTTCCCCCGGGAGGAAACTATGGCTACACCTTC,CSVPPGGNYGYTF,.,.,TRBV29-1,TRBJ1-2
TGTGCCAGCAGCCCTGGGGGGGTCAGGGGTCCCCATGGCTACACCTTC,CASSPGGVRGPHGYTF,few,.,TRBV7-2,TRBJ1-2
TGCAGCGTACAGGGACCCGCGGGTCGGGGTAGGAACAATGAGCAGTTCTTC,CSVQGPAGRGRNNEQFF,few,.,TRBV29-1,TRBJ2-1
TGCGCCAGCAGTCCCGCGGGACAGGAGGTATCTGGCTACACCTTC,CASSPAGQEVSGYTF,.,TRBD1,TRBV4-1,TRBJ1-2
TGTGCCAGCAGCCAAGGCGGGACTAGCGGGATAAGTAGGGCCTACAATGAGCAGTACTTC,CASSQGGTSGISRAYNEQYF,.,TRBD2,TRBV4-2,TRBJ2-7
TGTGCCAGCAGCCAATCGTGGCAGGTTTGGTATTTT,CASSQSWQVWYF,.,.,TRBV14,TRBJ2-3
TGTGCCAGCAGCTTGCGGGCCGCGATAACAGTGCCCTCAGATACGCAGTATTTT,CASSLRAAITVPSDTQYF,.,.,TRBV7-8,TRBJ2-3
TGTGCCAGCAGTGATAGGTTTGACTATAATTCACCCCTCCACTTT,CASSDRFDYNSPLHF,.,.,TRBV25-1,TRBJ1-6
TGTGCCAGCTCACCACCGCGGGGTACCGGGGGCTCCTACAATGAGCAGTTCTTC,CASSPPRGTGGSYNEQFF,many,.,TRBV18,TRBJ2-1
TGTGCCAGCAGTCCCAGGACTAATGGGGAGCTGTTTTTT,CASSPRTNGELFF,few,.,TRBV12-3/TRBV12-4,TRBJ2-2
TGCGCCAGCAGCTTGTTTGGGGAAAACACTGAAGCTTTCTTT,CASSLFGENTEAFF,.,.,TRBV5-1,TRBJ1-1
TGCGCCAGCAGCCAAGAACGGCGGGCCTACAATGAGCAGTACTTC,CASSQERRAYNEQYF,.,.,TRBV4-1,TRBJ2-7
TGTGCCAGCAGTTTGAGACTAGCCATGATCTACGAGCAGTACTTC,CASSLRLAMIYEQYF,once,TRBD2,TRBV27,TRBJ2-7